The source of this T cell receptor (beta chain) is a study of T cells after yellow fever vaccination. Findings of the study overall: Most clones from primary vaccination resurfaced after the booster (96% CD4, around 90% CD8). The secondary response was weaker, and its peak arrived faster, on day 5 versus 15.

The CDR3 spans 13 residues. Germline V gene data show CDR1 as DFQATT and CDR2 as SNEGSKA (reference sequence). The V end lost 5 bases, the J end lost 4 bases, and 14 bases lay between the germline ends. Conversion of TCR transcripts into cDNA relied on 5'RACE template switching, which added a universal primer site and UMIs. A single record per CDR3 protein comes from TCRdb applying MiXCR to the 5' RACE reads. Here the sample spans approximately 550,000 distinct CDR3 sequences, approximately 12% being singletons. A few counts support this clonotype. Its antigen is undetermined. The TCR comes from a man aged 25 to 40 who received the YFV17D yellow fever vaccine. This chain uses TRBV20-1 with TRBJ1-2; tentatively, D is TRBD1 (6 bases). The sample here was PBMCs, taken on the day of the yellow fever booster vaccination. The CDR3 is CSAPGGPSYGYTF. In nucleotides, the CDR3 is TGCAGTGCTCCGGGGGGCCCGAGCTATGGCTACACCTTC.